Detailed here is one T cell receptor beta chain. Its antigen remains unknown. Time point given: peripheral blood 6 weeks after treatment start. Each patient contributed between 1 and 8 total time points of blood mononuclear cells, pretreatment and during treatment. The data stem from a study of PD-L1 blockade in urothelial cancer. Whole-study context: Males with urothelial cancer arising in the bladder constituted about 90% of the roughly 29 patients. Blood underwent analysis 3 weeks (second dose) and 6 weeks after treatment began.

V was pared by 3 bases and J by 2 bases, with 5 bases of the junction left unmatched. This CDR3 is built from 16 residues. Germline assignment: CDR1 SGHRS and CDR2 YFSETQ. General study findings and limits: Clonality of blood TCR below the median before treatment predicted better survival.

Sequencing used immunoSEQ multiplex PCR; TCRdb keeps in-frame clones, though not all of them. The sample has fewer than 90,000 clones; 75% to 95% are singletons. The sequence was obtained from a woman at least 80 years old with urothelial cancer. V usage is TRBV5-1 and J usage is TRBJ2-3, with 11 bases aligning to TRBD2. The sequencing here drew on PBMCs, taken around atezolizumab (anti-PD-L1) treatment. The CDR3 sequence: CASSSQTSGITDTQYF. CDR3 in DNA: TGCGCCAGCAGCTCCCAGACTAGCGGGATCACAGATACGCAGTATTTT.